Each of the 18 T cell receptor beta chains below was sequenced from the same sample in a study of T cells in Graves' hyperthyroidism and ophthalmopathy. Amplification of TCR beta CDR3 regions used RNA as the template. The TCR CDR3 first-round RT-PCR relied on the HTBI primer set. MiXCR, run by TCRdb on the multiplex PCR reads, gives a single entry per CDR3 protein. The sample carries 450,000 to 500,000 distinct CDR3 sequences, around a fifth recorded once. Input material: blood. These receptor sequences come from a woman in her 70s with Graves' ophthalmopathy.

The chain employs TRBV28 and TRBJ1-2, with D unclear. The CDR3 is 17 residues long. Trimming took 6 bases from V and 6 from J, leaving 26 bases between them. Per germline, CDR1 MDHEN and CDR2 SYDVKM. CDR3 amino acids: CASSSPPGPTLNHGYTF. In nucleotides, the CDR3 is TGTGCCAGCAGCTCCCCCCCCGGGCCTACTTTGAACCATGGCTACACCTTC.

This clonotype appeared many times. The chain has TRBV12-3 or TRBV12-4 and TRBJ2-2, with D possibly TRBD1 on 5 matching bases. The CDR3 length is 13 residues. Trimming removed 7 bases at V and 8 bases at J, with 14 bases between. CDR3 loop: CASTLDRRGELFF. In DNA form, the CDR3 reads TGTGCCAGCACTCTTGACAGACGAGGGGAGCTGTTTTTT.

The chain has TRBV6-2 or TRBV6-3 and TRBJ1-6, with D possibly matching TRBD1 (6 bases). From germline, CDR1 is MNHEY and CDR2 SVGEGT. Trimming stripped 1 base from V and 7 bases from J, with 11 bases between. The CDR3 has 15 residues. The CDR3: CASSYYGQKNSPLHF. The CDR3, as DNA: TGTGCCAGCAGTTACTATGGACAGAAGAATTCACCCCTCCACTTT.

This chain uses TRBV20-1 with TRBJ2-7; D unresolved. Germline V gives CDR1 DFQATT, CDR2 SNEGSKA (reference sequence). The CDR3 has 14 amino acids. V shed 2 bases and J shed 2 bases, with 13 bases lying between them. The chain's CDR3 is CSARRLLHAYEQYF. The CDR3 nucleotides read TGCAGTGCTAGAAGGCTCCTCCATGCCTACGAGCAGTACTTC.

This chain joins TRBV12-3 or TRBV12-4 and TRBJ2-2; D possibly corresponds to TRBD1 (5 bases). This CDR3 comprises 13 residues. Deletions cut 8 bases from V and 7 bases from J, with 14 bases between. CDR3 region: CASSLQAVGELFF. CDR3 coding DNA: TGTGCCAGCTCACTACAGGCGGTCGGGGAGCTGTTTTTT.

This clonotype was seen ten or more times. This chain uses TRBV15 with TRBJ1-2; D gene uncertain. There are 14 residues in the CDR3. V was trimmed by 3 bases and J by 4 bases, leaving 12 bases between them. CDR1 is LNHNV, CDR2 YYDKDF, per germline (reference sequence). The CDR3 bases are TGTGCCACCAGCAGCAAACGAGGGTTCTATGGCTACACCTTC. This encodes CATSSKRGFYGYTF.

This clonotype was counted at least ten times. The V and J genes are TRBV28 and TRBJ2-7, with D maybe TRBD2 (5 bases). The CDR3 covers 15 residues. In germline, CDR1 is MDHEN, CDR2 SYDVKM. V lost 6 bases, J lost 2 bases, and 17 bases lay in between. For the CDR3, the DNA is TGTGCCAGCAGCTCCCCCGCTAGCCCGCCCTACGAGCAGTACTTC. It encodes CASSSPASPPYEQYF.

CDR3 in amino acids: CSAPWVSDTQYF. The CDR3 DNA is TGCAGTGCTCCCTGGGTGTCAGATACGCAGTATTTT. The genes are TRBV20-1 and TRBJ2-3; D is unclear. V dropped 5 bases and J dropped 4 bases, with 10 bases sitting between them. Germline CDR1 is DFQATT and CDR2 is SNEGSKA (reference sequence). This CDR3 comprises 12 residues.

The chain employs TRBV5-1 and TRBJ2-7; D possibly matches TRBD1 or TRBD2 (6 bases each). With 5 bases removed from V and 4 bases from J, the gap between germline ends came to 13 bases. The germline gives CDR1 SGHRS, CDR2 YFSETQ. The CDR3 extends over 13 amino acids. In DNA, the CDR3 is TGCGCCAGCAGTGAGGGGGGCCGATACGAGCAGTACTTC. This sequence encodes CASSEGGRYEQYF.

This clonotype was recorded at least ten times. V and J are TRBV29-1 and TRBJ2-1; D is ambiguous. The CDR3 has 16 residues. The ends were cut back, 4 bases at V and 0 bases at J, with 16 bases in the middle. The germline V gene has CDR1 SQVTM and CDR2 ANQGSEA. The CDR3 sequence is CSVVGSSSSSYNEQFF. CDR3 nucleotide sequence: TGCAGCGTTGTGGGCAGTAGTTCGAGCTCCTACAATGAGCAGTTCTTC.

The table lists this clonotype with a few counts. J is TRBJ2-3 and V is TRBV4-2, with 8 nucleotides matching TRBD2. CDR1 is LGHNA and CDR2 is YNFKEQ in the germline V gene. The CDR3 consists of 18 residues. The V gene end was trimmed by 4 bases and the J gene end by 4 bases; junction bases not matched to a gene: 16. The CDR3 spells CASSLAVGAGEYSDTQYF. The DNA for the CDR3 is TGTGCCAGCAGCCTGGCGGTGGGAGCGGGAGAGTACTCAGATACGCAGTATTTT.

This chain joins TRBV3-2 and TRBJ1-4. TRBV3-2 is a documented pseudogene. CDR3 length: 13 amino acids. The CDR3 DNA reads as TGTGCCAGCAGGGGCAGCAGAAATGAAAAACTGTTTTTT. Residues: CASRGSRNEKLFF.

The table lists this clonotype with many counts. This sequence joins TRBV24-1 and TRBJ2-1; 9 nucleotides align to TRBD1. Trimming cost V 5 bases and J 6 bases; bases outside gene matches: 7. The CDR3 loop spans 15 amino acids. Germline loops: CDR1 KGHDR, CDR2 SFDVKD. CDR3 region: CATSGSGQGTNEQFF. In DNA form, the CDR3 reads TGTGCCACCAGTGGATCGGGACAGGGTACCAATGAGCAGTTCTTC.

This clonotype was detected many times. V and J are TRBV2 and TRBJ1-1; D possibly corresponds to TRBD1 (5 bases). The CDR3 has 15 residues. The ends were cut back, 0 bases at V and 1 base at J, with 9 bases in the middle. Looked up from germline, CDR1 is SNHLY and CDR2 is FYNNEI. CDR3 amino acids: CASSEAGGPNTEAFF. The CDR3 DNA reads TGTGCCAGCAGTGAAGCGGGGGGACCGAACACTGAAGCTTTCTTT.

This clonotype has a count of ten or more. V usage is TRBV24-1 and J usage is TRBJ1-2; D is ambiguous. The CDR3 spans 14 residues. Germline CDR1 and CDR2: KGHDR and SFDVKD. The V and J ends lost 1 base and 6 bases respectively, with 11 bases between them. The CDR3 DNA follows: TGTGCCACCAGTGATTTATGGGGAGACGATGGCTACACCTTC. Protein sequence: CATSDLWGDDGYTF.

This clonotype was recorded many times. This chain connects TRBV12-3 or TRBV12-4 to TRBJ1-5; 7 nucleotides agree with TRBD1. This CDR3 is 14 amino acids long. The V and J ends lost 5 bases and 7 bases, in that order; junction bases with no gene match: 8. The CDR3 is CASSLTGIGQPQHF. CDR3 sequence (DNA): TGTGCCAGCAGTCTGACAGGGATCGGCCAGCCCCAGCATTTT.

A few counts support this clonotype. The chain joins TRBV12-5 to TRBJ2-3; 14 nucleotides match TRBD2. The CDR3 loop spans 16 amino acids. The germline V gene has CDR1 LGHNT and CDR2 FRNRAP. V shed 6 bases, J shed 5 bases, and the junction held 7 bases outside the gene matches. The CDR3 DNA reads TGTGCTAGTGGCCCGGGACTAGCGGGAGTCGGAGATACGCAGTATTTT. Residues: CASGPGLAGVGDTQYF.

The chain recombines TRBV10-2 with TRBJ2-1, with 7 bases aligning to TRBD2. The CDR3 is made up of 13 amino acids. J lost 8 bases, V lost 6 bases, and 7 bases had no gene match. Germline V gives CDR1 WSHSY, CDR2 SAAADI. The CDR3 bases are TGCGCCAGCAGGCCGGGAGGTTGGGATGAGCAGTTCTTC. It is translated as CASRPGGWDEQFF.